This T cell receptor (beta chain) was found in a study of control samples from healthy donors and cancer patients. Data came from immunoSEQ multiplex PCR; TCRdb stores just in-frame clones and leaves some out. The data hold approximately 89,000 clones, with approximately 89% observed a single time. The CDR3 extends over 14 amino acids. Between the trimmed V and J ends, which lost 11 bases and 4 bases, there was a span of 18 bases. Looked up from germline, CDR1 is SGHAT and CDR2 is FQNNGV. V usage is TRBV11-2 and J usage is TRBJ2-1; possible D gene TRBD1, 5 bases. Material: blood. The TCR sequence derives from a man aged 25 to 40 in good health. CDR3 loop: CASLGAPIYNEQFF. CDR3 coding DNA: TGTGCCTCCCTAGGGGCGCCTATTTACAATGAGCAGTTCTTC.